The clone carrying this T cell receptor beta chain was seen ten or more times. Its specificity is unknown. The data were taken from a study of T-cell reconstitution after alpha-beta-depleted transplantation in children. Findings and caveats of the study: At one year after transplant, newly produced T cells mostly accounted for T-cell counts and diversity. Several hundred expanded graft clones reportedly gave rise to the alpha-beta T cells present about two months after transplant. In some patients, recipient T cells and intrathymic progenitors surviving conditioning explained high day-60 diversity.

CDR1 is SGHVS and CDR2 is FQNEAQ in the germline V gene. CDR3 length equals 16 residues. Trimming cost V 7 bases and J 4 bases, with 20 bases left between them. During its preparation, the TCRbeta library received unique molecular identifiers. MiXCR, run by TCRdb on the PCR reads, gives a single entry per CDR3 protein. The table includes around 800,000 distinct CDR3 sequences, about 15% detected once. This sequence was found in a male patient younger than 18 who had a stem cell transplant for acute lymphoblastic leukemia, so the T cells may come from the graft donor. Sequences were derived from PBMCs, mostly from graft donor cells, sampled 360 days after TCRalphabeta/CD19-depleted stem cell transplant. The V call is TRBV7-8, the J call TRBJ2-1; tentatively, D is TRBD2 (6 bases). In DNA, the CDR3 is TGTGCCAGCACCGTGACTAGGATCCTTCTGTACAATGAGCAGTTCTTC. Encoded protein: CASTVTRILLYNEQFF.